This is a list of T cell receptor beta chains from one sample in a study of T cells in Graves' hyperthyroidism and ophthalmopathy. TCRdb used MiXCR to reprocess the multiplex PCR reads, holding one entry per CDR3 protein. This table has nearly 600,000 distinct CDR3 sequences, approximately 15% appearing once. Sequencing was done on a sample of blood. The receptors here all came from a woman under 30 with Graves' ophthalmopathy. The conserved cysteine and the conserved F or W are not part of the CDR3 here. Size is omitted from some rows. Given values are once, few, many or a class for expanded clones.

>TRBV4-1|NA|TRBJ1-1
ASSQNPTASDEAF
>TRBV28|NA|TRBJ2-5
ASSSHGDPSGSLETQY
>TRBV20-1|many|TRBJ2-7
SAAHQGGASAYEQY
>TRBV9|NA|TRBJ2-1
ASSVAGAGEQF
>TRBV6-2/TRBV6-3|many|TRBJ2-5
ASSLGLAGKRETQY
>TRBV5-1|NA|TRBJ1-3
ASSLFDSIGDTIY
>TRBV20-1|NA|TRBJ1-5
SANRVRQPQH
>TRBV6-1|many|TRBJ2-7
ASSLVENRGRNSYEQY
>TRBV4-1|few|TRBJ2-3
ASSQVSYWYLEITDTQY
>TRBV6-1|many|TRBJ2-7
ASSGQGLYEQY
>TRBV2|NA|TRBJ2-7
ASSRRVGVGLAGDEQY
>TRBV27|few|TRBJ2-3
ASSLSSANTDTQY
>TRBV9|NA|TRBJ1-6
ASGVGDRADSPLH